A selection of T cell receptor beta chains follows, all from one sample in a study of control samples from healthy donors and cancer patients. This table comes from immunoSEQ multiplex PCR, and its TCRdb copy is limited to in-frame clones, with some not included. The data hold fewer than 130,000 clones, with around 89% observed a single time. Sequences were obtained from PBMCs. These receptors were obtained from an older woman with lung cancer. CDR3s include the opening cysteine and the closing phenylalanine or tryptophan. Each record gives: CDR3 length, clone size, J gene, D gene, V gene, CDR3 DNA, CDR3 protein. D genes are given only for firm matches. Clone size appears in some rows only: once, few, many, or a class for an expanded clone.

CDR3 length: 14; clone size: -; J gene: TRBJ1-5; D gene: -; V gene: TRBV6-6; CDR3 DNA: TGTGCCAGCAGCGCCGGGGGGGGCAATCAGCCCCAGCATTTT; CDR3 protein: CASSAGGGNQPQHF
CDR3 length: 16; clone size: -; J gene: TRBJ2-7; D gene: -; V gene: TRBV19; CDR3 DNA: TGTGCCAGTAGTATAGCTCCGTTAAGCGACGGCGCCGAGCAGTACTTC; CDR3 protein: CASSIAPLSDGAEQYF
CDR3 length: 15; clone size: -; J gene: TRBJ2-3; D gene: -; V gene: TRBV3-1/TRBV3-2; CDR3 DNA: TGTGCCAGCAGCCAAGTCTCGGGAGCTTTAGATACGCAGTATTTT; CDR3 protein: CASSQVSGALDTQYF
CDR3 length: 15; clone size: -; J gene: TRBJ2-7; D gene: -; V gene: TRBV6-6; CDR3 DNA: TGTGCCGGCAGTTACGGCCAAGCGGAGGGGGACGAGCAGTACTTC; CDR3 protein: CAGSYGQAEGDEQYF
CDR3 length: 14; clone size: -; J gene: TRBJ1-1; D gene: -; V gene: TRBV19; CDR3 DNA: TGTGCCAGCCTCCCAGGGGTAACGAACACTGAAGCTTTCTTT; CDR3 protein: CASLPGVTNTEAFF
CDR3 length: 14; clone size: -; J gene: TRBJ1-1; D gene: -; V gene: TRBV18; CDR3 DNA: TGTGCCAGCTCACCAAGTGGGGGAGGCACTGAAGCTTTCTTT; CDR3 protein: CASSPSGGGTEAFF
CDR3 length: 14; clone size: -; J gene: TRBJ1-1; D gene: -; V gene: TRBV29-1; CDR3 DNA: TGCAGCGCCTCGTGGGGGGGACGCGATACTGAAGCTTTCTTT; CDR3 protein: CSASWGGRDTEAFF
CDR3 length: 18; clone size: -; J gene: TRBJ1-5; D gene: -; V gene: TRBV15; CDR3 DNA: TGTGCCACCAGCAGAGATTCGGCAGGGGATTGGGGCAATCAGCCCCAGCATTTT; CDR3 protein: CATSRDSAGDWGNQPQHF
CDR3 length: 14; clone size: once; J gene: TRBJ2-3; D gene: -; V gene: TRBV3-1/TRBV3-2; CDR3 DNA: TGTGCCAGCAGCCAAGATGGACTCACAGATACGCAGTATTTT; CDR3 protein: CASSQDGLTDTQYF
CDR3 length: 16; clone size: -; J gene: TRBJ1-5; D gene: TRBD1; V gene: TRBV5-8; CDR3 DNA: TGTGCCAGCAGCGATTACGACAGGGGCCTTTATCAGCCCCAGCATTTT; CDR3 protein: CASSDYDRGLYQPQHF
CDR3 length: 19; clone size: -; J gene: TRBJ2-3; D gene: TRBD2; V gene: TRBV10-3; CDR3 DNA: TGTGCCATCAGTGAGAGCTCCGGGACTAGCGGGGGGTTCACAGATACGCAGTATTTT; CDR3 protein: CAISESSGTSGGFTDTQYF
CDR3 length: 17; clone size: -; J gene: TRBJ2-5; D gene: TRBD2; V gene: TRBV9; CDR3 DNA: TGTGCCAGCAGCGTAGGGGCTAGCGGGGGTTTGGGAGAGACCCAGTACTTC; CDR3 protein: CASSVGASGGLGETQYF
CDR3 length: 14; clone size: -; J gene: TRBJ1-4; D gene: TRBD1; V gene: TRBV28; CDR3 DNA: TGTGCCAGCAGATCCGGGACAGGTTTTGAAAAACTGTTTTTT; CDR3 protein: CASRSGTGFEKLFF
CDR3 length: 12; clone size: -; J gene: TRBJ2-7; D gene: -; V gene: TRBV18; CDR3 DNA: TGTGCCAGCTCACCAGGGGGTTACGAGCAGTACTTC; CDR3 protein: CASSPGGYEQYF
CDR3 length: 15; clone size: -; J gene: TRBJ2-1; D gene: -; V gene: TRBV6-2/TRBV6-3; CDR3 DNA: TGTGCCAGCAGTTACGATGGGGAGGTCTACAATGAGCAGTTCTTC; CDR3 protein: CASSYDGEVYNEQFF
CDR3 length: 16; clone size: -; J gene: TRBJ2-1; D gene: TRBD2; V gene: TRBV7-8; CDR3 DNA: TGTGCCAGCAGCTCGACTAGCGGGGCAACCTACAATGAGCAGTTCTTC; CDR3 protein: CASSSTSGATYNEQFF
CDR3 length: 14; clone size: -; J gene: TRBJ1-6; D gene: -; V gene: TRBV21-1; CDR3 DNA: TGTGCCAGCACAGAGATGTCGAACGATTCACCCCTCCACTTT; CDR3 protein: CASTEMSNDSPLHF
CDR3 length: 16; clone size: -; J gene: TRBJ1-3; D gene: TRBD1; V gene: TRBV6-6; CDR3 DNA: TGTGCCAGCAGTCGGGGACAGGGGGCATCTGGAAACACCATATATTTT; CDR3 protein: CASSRGQGASGNTIYF
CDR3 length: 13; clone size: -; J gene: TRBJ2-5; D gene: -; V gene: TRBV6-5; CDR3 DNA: TGTGCCAGCAGCCAAGAGGCGGGAATGGCCCAGTACTTC; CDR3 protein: CASSQEAGMAQYF
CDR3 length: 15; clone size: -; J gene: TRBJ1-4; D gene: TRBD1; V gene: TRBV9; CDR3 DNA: TGTGCCAGCAGCTCCCGGACAGGCTTTAATGAAAAACTGTTTTTT; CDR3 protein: CASSSRTGFNEKLFF
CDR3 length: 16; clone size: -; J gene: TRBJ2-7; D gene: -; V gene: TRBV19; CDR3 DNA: TGTGCCAGTAGTGGACCCTACAGGGGAGGGGACTACGAGCAGTACTTC; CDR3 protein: CASSGPYRGGDYEQYF
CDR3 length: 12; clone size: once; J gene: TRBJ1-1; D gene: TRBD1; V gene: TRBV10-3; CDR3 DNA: TGTGCCACGACAGGGATGAACACTGAAGCTTTCTTT; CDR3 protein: CATTGMNTEAFF
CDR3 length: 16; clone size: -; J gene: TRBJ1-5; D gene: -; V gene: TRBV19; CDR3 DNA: TGTGCCAGTAGTATGAAGGGCTCAGCGGTCTTTCAGCCCCAGCATTTT; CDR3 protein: CASSMKGSAVFQPQHF
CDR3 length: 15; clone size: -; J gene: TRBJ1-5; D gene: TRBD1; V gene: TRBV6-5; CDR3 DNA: TGTGCCAGCAGCGCGACAGGGGTATTTGGTCAGCCCCAGCATTTT; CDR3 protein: CASSATGVFGQPQHF
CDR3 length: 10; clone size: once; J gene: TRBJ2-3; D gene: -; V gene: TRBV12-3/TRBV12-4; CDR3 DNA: TGTGCCAGCAGTTTTGGTACGCAGTATTTT; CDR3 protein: CASSFGTQYF
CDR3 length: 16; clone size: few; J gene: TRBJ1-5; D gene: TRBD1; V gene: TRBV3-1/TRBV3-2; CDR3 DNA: TGTGCCAGCAGCCACCGGGGGACAGGGAGAAATCAGCCCCAGCATTTT; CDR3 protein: CASSHRGTGRNQPQHF
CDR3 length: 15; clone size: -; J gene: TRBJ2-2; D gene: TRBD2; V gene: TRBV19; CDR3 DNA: TGTGCCAGTAGTGGGCGCGGGGGGAACACCGGGGAGCTGTTTTTT; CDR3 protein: CASSGRGGNTGELFF
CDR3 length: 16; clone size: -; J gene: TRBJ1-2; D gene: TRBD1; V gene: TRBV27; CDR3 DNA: TGTGCCAGCAGCAACCTCGGACAGGGATACAACTATGGCTACACCTTC; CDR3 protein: CASSNLGQGYNYGYTF
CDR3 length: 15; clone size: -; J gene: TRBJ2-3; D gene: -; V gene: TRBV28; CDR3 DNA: TGTGCCAGCAGTTCATTTAATCCTAGCACAGATACGCAGTATTTT; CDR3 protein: CASSSFNPSTDTQYF
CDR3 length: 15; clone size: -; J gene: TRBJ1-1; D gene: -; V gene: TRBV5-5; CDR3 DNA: TGTGCCAGCAGCCCCCAGGTTGTTGGGAGCACTGAAGCTTTCTTT; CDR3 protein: CASSPQVVGSTEAFF
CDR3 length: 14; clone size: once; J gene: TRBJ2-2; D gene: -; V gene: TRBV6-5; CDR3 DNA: TGTGCCAGCAGTCTCCCTCTGAACACCGGGGAGCTGTTTTTT; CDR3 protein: CASSLPLNTGELFF
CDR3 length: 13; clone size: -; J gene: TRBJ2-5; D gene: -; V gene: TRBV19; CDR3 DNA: TGTGCCAGTAGTGACACAGGGAAAGAGACCCAGTACTTC; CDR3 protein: CASSDTGKETQYF
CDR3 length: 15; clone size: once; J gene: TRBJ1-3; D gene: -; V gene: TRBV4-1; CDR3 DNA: TGCGCCAGCAGCGATGGACGTTACTCTGGAAACACCATATATTTT; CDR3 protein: CASSDGRYSGNTIYF
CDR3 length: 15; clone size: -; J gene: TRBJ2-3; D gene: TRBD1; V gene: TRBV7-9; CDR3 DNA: TGTGCCAGCAGCTTAGTACAGGGGCTCACAGATACGCAGTATTTT; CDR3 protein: CASSLVQGLTDTQYF
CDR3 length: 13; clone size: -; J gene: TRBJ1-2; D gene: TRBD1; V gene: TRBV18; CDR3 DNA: TGTGCCAGCTCACTAGGGACAGGCGCTGGCTACACCTTC; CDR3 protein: CASSLGTGAGYTF
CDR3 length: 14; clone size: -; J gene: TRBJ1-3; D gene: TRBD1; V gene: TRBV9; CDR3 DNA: TGTGCCAGTCAACAGGGGATGTCTGGAAACACCATATATTTT; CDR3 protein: CASQQGMSGNTIYF
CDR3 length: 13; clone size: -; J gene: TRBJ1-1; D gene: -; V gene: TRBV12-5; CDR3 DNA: TGTGCTAGTGGTTTGGGTAGGGGAGGTGAAGCTTTCTTT; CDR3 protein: CASGLGRGGEAFF
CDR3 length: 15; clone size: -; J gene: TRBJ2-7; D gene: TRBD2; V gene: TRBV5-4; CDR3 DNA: TGTGCCAGCAGCAAGCGGGAGGGCCTGGGGTACGAGCAGTACTTC; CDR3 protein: CASSKREGLGYEQYF
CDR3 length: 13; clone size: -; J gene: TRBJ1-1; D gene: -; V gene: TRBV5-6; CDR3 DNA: TGTGCCAGCAGCTCACTACAGGGCCTGGGGGCTTTCTTT; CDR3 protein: CASSSLQGLGAFF
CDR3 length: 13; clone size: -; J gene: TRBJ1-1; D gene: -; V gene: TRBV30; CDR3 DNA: TGTGCCTGGAACTCTCAGGGGACCGGTGAAGCTTTCTTT; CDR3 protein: CAWNSQGTGEAFF
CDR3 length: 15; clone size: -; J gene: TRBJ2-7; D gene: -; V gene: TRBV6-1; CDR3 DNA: TGTGCCAGCAGTGATTCTGGAATTAGCTCCTACGAGCAGTACTTC; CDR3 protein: CASSDSGISSYEQYF